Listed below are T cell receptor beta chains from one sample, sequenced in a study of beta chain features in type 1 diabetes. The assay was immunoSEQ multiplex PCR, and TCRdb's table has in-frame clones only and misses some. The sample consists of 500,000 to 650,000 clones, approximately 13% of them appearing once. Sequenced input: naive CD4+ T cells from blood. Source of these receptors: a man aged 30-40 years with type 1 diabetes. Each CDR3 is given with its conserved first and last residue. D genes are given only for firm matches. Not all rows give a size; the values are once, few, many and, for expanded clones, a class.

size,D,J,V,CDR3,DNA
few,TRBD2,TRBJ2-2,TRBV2,CASVWEGHTGELFF,TGTGCCAGCGTATGGGAGGGGCACACCGGGGAGCTGTTTTTT
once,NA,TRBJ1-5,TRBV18,CASSRDPGNQPQHF,TGTGCCAGCTCCCGGGATCCAGGAAATCAGCCCCAGCATTTT
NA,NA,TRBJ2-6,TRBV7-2,CASSSLSRWAGANVLTF,TGTGCCAGCAGCTCCCTATCTCGCTGGGCTGGGGCCAACGTCCTGACTTTC
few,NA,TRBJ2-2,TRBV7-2,CASSLLVGTGELFF,TGTGCCAGCAGCTTACTTGTGGGCACCGGGGAGCTGTTTTTT
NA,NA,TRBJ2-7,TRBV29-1,CSVSRVLGYEQYF,TGCAGCGTTAGTAGGGTTCTGGGCTACGAGCAGTACTTC
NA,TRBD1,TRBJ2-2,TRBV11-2,CASSLSQGAHGGELFF,TGTGCCAGCAGCTTAAGTCAGGGGGCTCACGGCGGGGAGCTGTTTTTT
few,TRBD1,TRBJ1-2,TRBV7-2,CASSLFGDRGDGYTF,TGTGCCAGCAGCTTATTCGGGGACAGGGGTGATGGCTACACCTTC
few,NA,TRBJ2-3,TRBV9,CASTGYSTYTDTQYF,TGTGCCAGCACCGGATACAGCACTTACACAGATACGCAGTATTTT
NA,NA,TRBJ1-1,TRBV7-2,CASSLARGTLNTEAFF,TGTGCCAGCAGCTTAGCTCGCGGAACCTTGAACACTGAAGCTTTCTTT
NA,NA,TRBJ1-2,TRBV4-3,CASSQARDYGYTF,TGCGCCAGCAGCCAAGCTCGGGACTATGGCTACACCTTC
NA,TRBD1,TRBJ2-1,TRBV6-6,CASSPGQGINEQFF,TGTGCCAGCAGCCCGGGACAGGGTATCAATGAGCAGTTCTTC
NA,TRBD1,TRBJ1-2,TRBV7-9,CASSWTGEGSYTF,TGTGCCAGCAGCTGGACAGGGGAGGGTAGCTACACCTTC
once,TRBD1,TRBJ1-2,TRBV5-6,CASRGQGYGYTF,TGTGCCAGCCGAGGACAGGGGTATGGCTACACCTTC
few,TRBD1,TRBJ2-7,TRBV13,CASSTVQGALLHF,TGTGCCAGCAGCACCGTACAGGGGGCGCTCCTACACTTC
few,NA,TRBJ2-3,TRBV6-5,CASSQEQGRTDTQYF,TGTGCCAGCAGCCAGGAGCAGGGACGCACAGATACGCAGTATTTT
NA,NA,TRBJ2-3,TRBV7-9,CASSPSLGRTDTQYF,TGTGCCAGCAGCCCCAGTTTGGGTAGAACAGATACGCAGTATTTT
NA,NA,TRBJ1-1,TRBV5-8,CASSFSWGRAEAFF,TGTGCCAGCAGCTTCTCCTGGGGTAGGGCTGAAGCTTTCTTT
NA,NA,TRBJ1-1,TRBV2,CASSAGEDTEAFF,TGTGCCAGCAGTGCAGGGGAGGACACTGAAGCTTTCTTT
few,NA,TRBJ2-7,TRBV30,CAWSSAYEQYF,TGTGCCTGGAGTAGCGCCTACGAGCAGTACTTC
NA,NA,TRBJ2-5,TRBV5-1,CASSLEVALQETQYF,TGCGCCAGCAGCTTGGAGGTAGCACTCCAAGAGACCCAGTACTTC
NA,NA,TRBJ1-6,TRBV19,CASMGRGNNSPLHF,TGTGCCAGTATGGGCAGGGGCAATAATTCACCCCTCCACTTT
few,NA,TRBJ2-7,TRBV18,CASSPSGDEQYF,TGTGCCAGCTCACCATCAGGGGACGAGCAGTACTTC
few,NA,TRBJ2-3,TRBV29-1,CSVVASTSSTDTQYF,TGCAGCGTTGTAGCCTCCACCTCTAGCACAGATACGCAGTATTTT
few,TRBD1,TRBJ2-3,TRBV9,CASSPGQGGTDTQYF,TGTGCCAGCAGCCCGGGACAGGGAGGGACAGATACGCAGTATTTT
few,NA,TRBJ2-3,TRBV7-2,CASSLVQGRTDTQYF,TGTGCCAGCAGCTTAGTGCAGGGGCGCACAGATACGCAGTATTTT
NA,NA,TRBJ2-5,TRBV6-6,CASSYGGLRETQYF,TGTGCCAGCAGTTACGGGGGCCTAAGAGAGACCCAGTACTTC
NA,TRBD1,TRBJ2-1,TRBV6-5,CASSAGTGGDEQFF,TGTGCCAGCAGCGCCGGGACAGGGGGGGATGAGCAGTTCTTC
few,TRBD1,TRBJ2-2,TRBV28,CASLPGTGGSGELFF,TGTGCCAGTCTTCCCGGGACAGGGGGCTCCGGGGAGCTGTTTTTT
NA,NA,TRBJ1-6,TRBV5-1,CASSLEGSRSSPLHF,TGCGCCAGCAGCCTCGAGGGCTCTCGTTCATCACCCCTCCACTTT
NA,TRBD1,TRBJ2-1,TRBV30,CAWSLPSARTGVGNEQFF,TGTGCCTGGAGTCTCCCTTCAGCCCGGACAGGGGTAGGAAATGAGCAGTTCTTC
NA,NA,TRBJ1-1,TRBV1,CTSSLQTAALAEAFF,TGCACCAGCAGCCTCCAGACAGCCGCCTTGGCTGAAGCTTTCTTT
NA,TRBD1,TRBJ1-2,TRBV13,CASSQGALGGYTF,TGTGCCAGCAGCCAGGGGGCCCTAGGTGGCTACACCTTC
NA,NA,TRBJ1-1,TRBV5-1,CASSIRTENTEAFF,TGCGCCAGCAGCATCCGGACGGAGAACACTGAAGCTTTCTTT
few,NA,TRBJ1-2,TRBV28,CASSLEPWANYGYTF,TGTGCCAGCAGTTTAGAGCCCTGGGCAAACTATGGCTACACCTTC
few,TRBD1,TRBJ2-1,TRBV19,CASSMGTGEYNEQFF,TGTGCCAGTAGTATGGGGACAGGGGAATACAATGAGCAGTTCTTC
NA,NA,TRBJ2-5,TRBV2,CASSEQMQETQYF,TGTGCCAGCAGCGAACAGATGCAAGAGACCCAGTACTTC
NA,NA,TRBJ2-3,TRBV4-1,CASSQERVGTQYF,TGCGCCAGCAGCCAAGAGCGAGTGGGTACGCAGTATTTT
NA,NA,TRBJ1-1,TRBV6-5,CASSTQAFTEAFF,TGTGCCAGCAGCACGCAGGCGTTCACTGAAGCTTTCTTT
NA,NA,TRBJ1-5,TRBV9,CASSAQGFQPQHF,TGTGCCAGCAGCGCACAGGGTTTTCAGCCCCAGCATTTT
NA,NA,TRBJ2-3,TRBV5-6,CASSRDPARTDTQYF,TGTGCCAGCAGCCGCGACCCGGCCCGCACAGATACGCAGTATTTT
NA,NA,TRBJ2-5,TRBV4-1,CASSQGRLETQYF,TGCGCCAGCAGCCAAGGGCGGCTGGAGACCCAGTACTTC